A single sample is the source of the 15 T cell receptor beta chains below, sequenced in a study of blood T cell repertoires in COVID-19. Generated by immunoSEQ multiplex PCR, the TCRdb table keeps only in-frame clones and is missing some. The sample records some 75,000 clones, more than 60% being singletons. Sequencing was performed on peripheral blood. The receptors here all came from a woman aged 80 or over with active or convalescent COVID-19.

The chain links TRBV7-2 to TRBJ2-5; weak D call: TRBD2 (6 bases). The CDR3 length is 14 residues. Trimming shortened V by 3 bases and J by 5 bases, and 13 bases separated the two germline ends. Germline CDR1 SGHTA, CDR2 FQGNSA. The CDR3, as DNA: TGTGCCAGCAGCTTTTCAGCGGGCTGGGAGACCCAGTACTTC. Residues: CASSFSAGWETQYF.

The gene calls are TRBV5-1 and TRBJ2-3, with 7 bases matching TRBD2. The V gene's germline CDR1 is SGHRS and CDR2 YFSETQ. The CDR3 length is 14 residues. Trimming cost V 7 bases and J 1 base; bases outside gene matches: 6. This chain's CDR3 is CASGGLGGTDTQYF. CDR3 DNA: TGCGCCAGCGGTGGACTAGGTGGCACAGATACGCAGTATTTT.

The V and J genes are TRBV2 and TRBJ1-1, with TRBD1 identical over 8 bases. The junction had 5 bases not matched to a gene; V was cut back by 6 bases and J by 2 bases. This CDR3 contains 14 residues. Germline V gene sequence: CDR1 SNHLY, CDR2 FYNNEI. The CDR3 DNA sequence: TGTGCCAGCAGGGGGACAGGTGACAACACTGAAGCTTTCTTT. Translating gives CASRGTGDNTEAFF. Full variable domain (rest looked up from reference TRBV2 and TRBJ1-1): EPEVTQTPSHQVTQMGQEVILRCVPISNHLYFYWYRQILGQKVEFLVSFYNNEISEKSEIFDDQFSVERPDGSNFTLKIRSTKLEDSAMYFCASRGTGDNTEAFFGQGTRLTVV.

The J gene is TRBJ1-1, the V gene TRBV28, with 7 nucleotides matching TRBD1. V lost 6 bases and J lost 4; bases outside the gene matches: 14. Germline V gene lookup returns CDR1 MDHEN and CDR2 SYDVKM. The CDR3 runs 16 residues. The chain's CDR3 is CASSLGGPTGITEAFF. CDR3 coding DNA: TGTGCCAGCAGCCTTGGGGGCCCGACAGGGATCACTGAAGCTTTCTTT.

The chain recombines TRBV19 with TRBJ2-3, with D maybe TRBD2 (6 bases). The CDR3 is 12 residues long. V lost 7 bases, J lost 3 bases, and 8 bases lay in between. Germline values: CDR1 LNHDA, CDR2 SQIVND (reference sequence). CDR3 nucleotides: TGTGCCAGTACGGGGGTGACAGATACGCAGTATTTT. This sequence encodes CASTGVTDTQYF.

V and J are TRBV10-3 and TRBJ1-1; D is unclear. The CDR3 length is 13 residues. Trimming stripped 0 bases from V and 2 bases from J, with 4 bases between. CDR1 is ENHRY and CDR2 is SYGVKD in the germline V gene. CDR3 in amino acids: CAISESSNTEAFF. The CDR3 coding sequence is TGTGCCATCAGTGAGTCATCTAACACTGAAGCTTTCTTT.

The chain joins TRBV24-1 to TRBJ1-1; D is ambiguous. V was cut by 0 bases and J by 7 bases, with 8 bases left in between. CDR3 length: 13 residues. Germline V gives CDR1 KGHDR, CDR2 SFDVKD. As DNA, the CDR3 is TGTGCCACCAGTGATTTGGCACAGAGTGAAGCTTTCTTT. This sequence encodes CATSDLAQSEAFF.

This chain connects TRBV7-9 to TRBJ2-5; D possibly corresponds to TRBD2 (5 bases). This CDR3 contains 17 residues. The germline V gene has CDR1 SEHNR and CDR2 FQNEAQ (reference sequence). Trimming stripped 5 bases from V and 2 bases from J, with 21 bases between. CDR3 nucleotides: TGTGCCAGCAGCACGAACGTCGCGGGCGGACGTCAAGAGACCCAGTACTTC. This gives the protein CASSTNVAGGRQETQYF.

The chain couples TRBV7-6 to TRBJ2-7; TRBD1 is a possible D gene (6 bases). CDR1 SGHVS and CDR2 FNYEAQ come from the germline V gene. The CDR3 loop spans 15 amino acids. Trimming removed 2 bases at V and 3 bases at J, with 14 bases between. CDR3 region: CASSLNRALGYEQYF. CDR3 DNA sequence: TGTGCCAGCAGCTTAAACAGGGCGTTAGGCTACGAGCAGTACTTC.

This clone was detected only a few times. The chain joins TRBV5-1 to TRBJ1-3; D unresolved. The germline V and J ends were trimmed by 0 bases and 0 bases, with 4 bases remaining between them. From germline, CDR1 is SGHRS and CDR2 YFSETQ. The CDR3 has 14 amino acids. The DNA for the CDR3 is TGCGCCAGCAGCTTGGACAGCTCTGGAAACACCATATATTTT. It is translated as CASSLDSSGNTIYF. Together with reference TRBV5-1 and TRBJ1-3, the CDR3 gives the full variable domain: KAGVTQTPRYLIKTRGQQVTLSCSPISGHRSVSWYQQTPGQGLQFLFEYFSETQRNKGNFPGRFSGRQFSNSRSEMNVSTLELGDSALYLCASSLDSSGNTIYFGEGSWLTVV.

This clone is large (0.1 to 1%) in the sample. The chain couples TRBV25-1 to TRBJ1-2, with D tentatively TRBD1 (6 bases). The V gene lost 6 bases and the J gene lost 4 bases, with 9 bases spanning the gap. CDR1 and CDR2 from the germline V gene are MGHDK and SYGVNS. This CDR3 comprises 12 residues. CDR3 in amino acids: CASSGGAYGYTF. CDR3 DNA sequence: TGTGCCAGCAGCGGGGGGGCCTATGGCTACACCTTC.

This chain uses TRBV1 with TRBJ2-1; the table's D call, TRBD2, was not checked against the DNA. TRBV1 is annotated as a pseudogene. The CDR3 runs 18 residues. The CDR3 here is CTSSQDRPPLAGYNEQFF. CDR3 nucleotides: TGCACCAGCAGCCAAGATCGACCCCCACTAGCGGGATACAATGAGCAGTTCTTC.

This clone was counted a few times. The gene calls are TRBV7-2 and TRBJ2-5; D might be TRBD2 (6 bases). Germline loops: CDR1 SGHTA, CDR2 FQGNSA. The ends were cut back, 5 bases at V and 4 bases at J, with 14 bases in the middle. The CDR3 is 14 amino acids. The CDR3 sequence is CASSPGGARETQYF. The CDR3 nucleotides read TGTGCCAGCAGCCCCGGCGGGGCACGAGAGACCCAGTACTTC.

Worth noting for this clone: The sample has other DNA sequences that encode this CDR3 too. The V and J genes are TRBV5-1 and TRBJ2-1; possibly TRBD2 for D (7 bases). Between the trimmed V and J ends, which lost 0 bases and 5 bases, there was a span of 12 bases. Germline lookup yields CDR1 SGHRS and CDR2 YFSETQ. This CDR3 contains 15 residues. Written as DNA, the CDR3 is TGCGCCAGCAGCTTGGGAACAGGGAGGGACAATGAGCAGTTCTTC. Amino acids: CASSLGTGRDNEQFF. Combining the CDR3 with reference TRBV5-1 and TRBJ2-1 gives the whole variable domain KAGVTQTPRYLIKTRGQQVTLSCSPISGHRSVSWYQQTPGQGLQFLFEYFSETQRNKGNFPGRFSGRQFSNSRSEMNVSTLELGDSALYLCASSLGTGRDNEQFFGPGTRLTVL.

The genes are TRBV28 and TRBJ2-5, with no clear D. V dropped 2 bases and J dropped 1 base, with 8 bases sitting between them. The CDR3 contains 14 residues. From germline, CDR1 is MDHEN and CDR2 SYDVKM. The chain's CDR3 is CASSLGHTQETQYF. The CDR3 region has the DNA TGTGCCAGCAGTTTAGGGCACACCCAAGAGACCCAGTACTTC.